These T cell receptor beta chains were read from a single sample in a study of blood T cell repertoires in COVID-19. Repertoires were generated with immunoSEQ multiplex PCR, while TCRdb's copy carries only in-frame clones and drops some. Of fewer than 30,000 clones listed, roughly 90% are singletons. The specimen sequenced was peripheral blood. These receptors came from a human donor with active COVID-19. The donor label of this sample is uncertain. The CDR3 runs from the conserved cysteine through the conserved F or W. Fields, in order: J gene, V gene, D gene, clone size, CDR3 DNA, CDR3 protein. The D gene is left open where the match is weak. Expanded clones get a size class; other rows say once, few or many, or leave the size out.

TRBJ1-1 | TRBV2 | - | once | TGTGCCAGCAGTGAACAGGGCCCTGAAGCTTTCTTT | CASSEQGPEAFF
TRBJ2-7 | TRBV29-1 | TRBD1 | - | TGCAGCGTTGAGGGACAGGGGGCTTACGAGCAGTACTTC | CSVEGQGAYEQYF
TRBJ2-3 | TRBV28 | TRBD1 | - | TGTGCCAGCAGCTCAGAAACAGGGGCGGATACGCAGTATTTT | CASSSETGADTQYF
TRBJ2-7 | TRBV5-1 | - | - | TGCGCCAGCAGCTTGGACAACTCCTACGAGCAGTACTTC | CASSLDNSYEQYF
TRBJ2-7 | TRBV3-1/TRBV3-2 | - | - | TGTGCCAGCAGCCGGGGACTCGTGGGCAACGAGCAGTACTTC | CASSRGLVGNEQYF
TRBJ1-2 | TRBV24-1 | - | few | TGTGCCACCAGTGATAGTAGCTATGGCTACACCTTC | CATSDSSYGYTF
TRBJ2-2 | TRBV7-8 | - | - | TGTGCCAGCAGCTACCCCTGGGGCAGGGAAAACACCGGGGAGCTGTTTTTT | CASSYPWGRENTGELFF
TRBJ1-1 | TRBV19 | TRBD1 | - | TGTGCCAGTAGTACCATCGGACAGGGGAACACTGAAGCTTTCTTT | CASSTIGQGNTEAFF
TRBJ1-5 | TRBV2 | - | - | TGTGCCAGCAGTCCTCGGAGGGCGGTTCAGCCCCAGCATTTT | CASSPRRAVQPQHF
TRBJ2-1 | TRBV5-1 | TRBD2 | - | TGCGCCAGCAGCTTGGCTAGCGGAGCTAGACACAATGAGCAGTTCTTC | CASSLASGARHNEQFF
TRBJ2-5 | TRBV7-2 | TRBD2 | - | TGTGCCAGCAGCTCCCGACTAGCGGGGGGCCAAGAGACCCAGTACTTC | CASSSRLAGGQETQYF
TRBJ2-1 | TRBV7-8 | - | - | TGTGCCAGCAGCTTAGATCCCTGGCCCTCTAATGAGCAGTTCTTC | CASSLDPWPSNEQFF
TRBJ2-3 | TRBV5-5 | TRBD2 | - | TGTGCCAGCAGCTCGGGACTAGCGGGGGCCCTAGGTACAGATACGCAGTATTTT | CASSSGLAGALGTDTQYF
TRBJ2-3 | TRBV9 | TRBD1 | - | TGTGCCAGCAGCAAAGGGACAGCCACGCTTAGCGCAGATACGCAGTATTTT | CASSKGTATLSADTQYF
TRBJ2-5 | TRBV7-9 | TRBD1 | - | TGTGCCAGCAGGCGACAGGGGGATCTGGAAGAGACCCAGTACTTC | CASRRQGDLEETQYF
TRBJ2-1 | TRBV7-6 | TRBD1 | - | TGTGCCAGCAGCTTACCAACAGGGGGCGGGATCAATGAGCAGTTCTTC | CASSLPTGGGINEQFF
TRBJ2-2 | TRBV4-1 | - | - | TGCGCCAGCAGCCAAGAGAAATGGGGGGCCGGGGAGCTGTTTTTT | CASSQEKWGAGELFF
TRBJ1-1 | TRBV7-9 | - | - | TGTGCCAGCAGCAGAGACATGAACACTGAAGCTTTCTTT | CASSRDMNTEAFF
TRBJ1-2 | TRBV29-1 | TRBD1 | - | TGCAGCGTCTTACCCTTCCGGGACAGGGGCGGGGGCGATGGCTACACCTTC | CSVLPFRDRGGGDGYTF
TRBJ2-7 | TRBV28 | - | - | TGTGCCAGTAGGCAAGCGTCGACCTACGAGCAGTACTTC | CASRQASTYEQYF
TRBJ2-7 | TRBV18 | - | - | TGTGCCAGCTCACCACCCGGGCGGGCCACCTACGAGCAGTACTTC | CASSPPGRATYEQYF
TRBJ2-3 | TRBV19 | - | - | TGTGCCAGTAGCCCCGGAGTGGTTAGCACAGATACGCAGTATTTT | CASSPGVVSTDTQYF
TRBJ1-2 | TRBV6-2/TRBV6-3 | - | - | TGTGCCAGCAGCAAAGGGGCAGTCTATGGCTACACCTTC | CASSKGAVYGYTF
TRBJ2-3 | TRBV1 | - | - | TGCACCAGCAGCCAAGACAAGCCTAGCGGGGGGCTGGTGAAAAGCACAGATACGCAGTATTTT | CTSSQDKPSGGLVKSTDTQYF
TRBJ1-4 | TRBV5-4 | - | - | TGTGCCAGCAGCTCCCTACGGGAAAAACTGTTTTTT | CASSSLREKLFF
TRBJ2-1 | TRBV11-1 | - | - | TGTGCCAGCAGCTTGAGGGTTCTTGCCTACAATGAGCAGTTCTTC | CASSLRVLAYNEQFF
TRBJ1-4 | TRBV9 | TRBD1 | - | TGTGCCAGCAGCGCCGGACAGGGTGGGAATGAAAAACTGTTTTTT | CASSAGQGGNEKLFF
TRBJ2-2 | TRBV7-6 | TRBD2 | - | TGTGCCAGCAGCTTAAATTCCCTAGCGGGTTTGAACACCGGGGAGCTGTTTTTT | CASSLNSLAGLNTGELFF
TRBJ2-3 | TRBV2 | TRBD2 | once | TGTGCCAGCCCTCGTAGCGGGGGGCCTGGGGGTACAGATACGCAGTATTTT | CASPRSGGPGGTDTQYF
TRBJ2-3 | TRBV27 | TRBD1 | - | TGTGCCAGCAGACAGGGGGGCCCAAGGGCAGATACGCAGTATTTT | CASRQGGPRADTQYF
TRBJ2-7 | TRBV2 | - | - | TGTGCCAGCAGTAGACAGTGGGATTCCTACGAGCAGTACTTC | CASSRQWDSYEQYF
TRBJ1-1 | TRBV7-9 | TRBD1 | few | TGTGCCAGCAGCTTAGGTCAGGGGGCAGATACTGAAGCTTTCTTT | CASSLGQGADTEAFF
TRBJ2-7 | TRBV28 | TRBD1 | few | TGTGCCAGCGCCGAGGGACAGGGGTTTTACGAGCAGTACTTC | CASAEGQGFYEQYF
TRBJ1-1 | TRBV5-4 | TRBD1 | - | TGTGCCAGCAGCTGGGACAGCATGAACACTGAAGCTTTCTTT | CASSWDSMNTEAFF
TRBJ2-1 | TRBV6-5 | - | - | TGTGCCAGCAGTTACTCCTTCGGGGAGCAGTTCTTC | CASSYSFGEQFF
TRBJ2-7 | TRBV18 | TRBD1 | - | TGTGCCAGCTCACTCGGGACAGGGCATCCCTACGAGCAGTACTTC | CASSLGTGHPYEQYF
TRBJ1-3 | TRBV11-2 | TRBD1 | - | TGTGCCAGCAGCGGGCGCCTCCTCCGGGACAGTCGTGGAAACACCATATATTTT | CASSGRLLRDSRGNTIYF
TRBJ2-2 | TRBV7-3 | - | - | TGTGCCAGCAGCAAACAGAGCGGGGAGCTGTTTTTT | CASSKQSGELFF
TRBJ1-1 | TRBV7-9 | - | - | TGTGCCAGCAGCTCTTTCCTCGGCGGGCCCGGGGGGAACACTGAAGCTTTCTTT | CASSSFLGGPGGNTEAFF
TRBJ2-5 | TRBV6-5 | TRBD2 | - | TGTGCCAGCAGGCCGACTAGCGGGGGGCAAGAGACCCAGTACTTC | CASRPTSGGQETQYF
TRBJ2-7 | TRBV7-2 | TRBD2 | - | TGTGCCAGCAGCCCCGCACTAGCGGGAAGCTCCTACGAGCAGTACTTC | CASSPALAGSSYEQYF
TRBJ1-2 | TRBV7-9 | TRBD1 | medium-sized | TGTGCCAGCAGCCAAGGGACAGCCGGCCTCTATGGCTACACCTTC | CASSQGTAGLYGYTF
TRBJ2-1 | TRBV4-1 | - | - | TGCGCCAGCAGCCAAGTGGTGGCTGAGCAGTTCTTC | CASSQVVAEQFF
TRBJ2-3 | TRBV9 | - | - | TGTGCCAGCAGCGTAGAACAGATTTTAGATACGCAGTATTTT | CASSVEQILDTQYF
TRBJ2-2 | TRBV18 | - | - | TGTGCCAGCTCACAAGGGCAGGGATACGCCGGGGAGCTGTTTTTT | CASSQGQGYAGELFF
TRBJ1-6 | TRBV9 | TRBD1 | - | TGTGCCAGCACCGACAGGGCGTCAAATTCACCCCTCCACTTT | CASTDRASNSPLHF
TRBJ1-2 | TRBV4-3 | - | - | TGCGCCAGCAGCCAAGTCCCGGAGGTGTCTGGCTACACCTTC | CASSQVPEVSGYTF
TRBJ2-2 | TRBV19 | - | - | TGTGCCAGTACCCCAGACTACGGGGGCGGGGAGCTGTTTTTT | CASTPDYGGGELFF
TRBJ2-1 | TRBV18 | - | - | TGTGCCAGCTCACCCCCCGACGGGTCCTACAATGAGCAGTTCTTC | CASSPPDGSYNEQFF
TRBJ1-1 | TRBV14 | - | - | TGTGCCAGCAGCTCCCAACCCGGGAAAACTGAAGCTTTCTTT | CASSSQPGKTEAFF
TRBJ1-6 | TRBV12-3/TRBV12-4 | - | - | TGTGCCAGCAGTGTAGACGGGGATTCACCCCTCCACTTT | CASSVDGDSPLHF
TRBJ2-3 | TRBV4-3 | TRBD2 | - | TGCGCCAGCAGCCAAGCTCGTGTGCTAGGGACTAGCGGGGGATCAGATACGCAGTATTTT | CASSQARVLGTSGGSDTQYF